Listed here is a single TCR beta chain. This sample was included in a study of blood T cell repertoires in COVID-19. The germline V gene encodes CDR1 SGHAT and CDR2 FQNNGV. The CDR3 length is 13 residues. Trimming removed 0 bases at V and 11 bases at J, with 13 bases between. The table came from immunoSEQ multiplex PCR; TCRdb's copy has only in-frame clones and leaves some out. The sample has hundreds of thousands of clones; approximately 90% are singletons. Allocation to cohorts depended on clinical history reported by the participants. This TCR was sampled from a woman aged 18-30 years who had recovered from COVID-19. The source material was PBMCs or T cells enriched from blood (not recorded which). The chain carries TRBV11-2 and TRBJ1-2; perhaps TRBD1 as D (6 bases). The CDR3 protein is CASSLDLDSWYTF. The CDR3 DNA reads as TGTGCCAGCAGCTTAGATTTGGACAGTTGGTACACCTTC.